This T cell receptor beta chain was captured in a study of beta chain features in type 1 diabetes. Study-wide background: No patient-donor differences in age, gender, total cells or subset yield.

Concerning this clone: The antigen is not known.

The junction had 6 bases not matched to a gene; V was cut back by 2 bases and J by 0 bases. CDR3 length equals 18 residues. Germline V gene sequence: CDR1 LNHNV, CDR2 YYDKDF (reference sequence). Every isolated RNA sample was fully reverse transcribed, so sequencing captured expressed TCRB transcripts. Some 4 million reads were obtained on average from naive, central memory and regulatory T cell samples. The method was immunoSEQ multiplex PCR; TCRdb's version includes in-frame clones alone and lacks a portion of them. The table has 150,000 to 170,000 clones, about 8.1% seen once; the top ten hold almost 0.65%. Points from the study as a whole: There was a moderate but significant shortening of TCRB CDR3s in all four CD4+ subsets of Type 1 diabetes patients.

The sequenced sample was central memory CD4+ T cells from blood. The rearrangement uses TRBV15 and TRBJ1-6; 8 bases agree with TRBD1. The TCR sequence derives from a man aged 18 to 35 in good health. CDR3 nucleotide sequence: TGTGCCACCAGCAGACCGCGGGGGACAGGCTCCTATAATTCACCCCTCCACTTT. Translated: CATSRPRGTGSYNSPLHF.